The sequence of this T cell receptor (beta chain) was determined in a study of blood T cell repertoires in COVID-19. Participants were aged roughly 18 to 90 years, lived in about 26 US areas, and enrolled virtually. Original methodology: Reference gene primer amplification yielded estimated nucleated cell counts. Clones were read by immunoSEQ multiplex PCR, and TCRdb kept only the in-frame ones, dropping some. V and J calls and clone size come straight from that table; D and trimming were deduced from the DNA. Of about 250,000 clones listed, about 88% are singletons. This sequence originates from a woman aged 50 to 60 who had recovered from COVID-19. Sequenced sample: PBMCs or T cells enriched from blood (not recorded which).

The DNA for the CDR3 is TGTGCCAGCAGCACACAGGGGTACAATGAGCAGTTCTTC. Translated, it gives CASSTQGYNEQFF. The chain employs TRBV5-5 and TRBJ2-1; 7 bases align to TRBD1. CDR1 is SGHKS, CDR2 YYEKEE, per germline (reference sequence). The CDR3 extends over 13 amino acids. V lost 4 bases and J lost 4; bases outside the gene matches: 2.